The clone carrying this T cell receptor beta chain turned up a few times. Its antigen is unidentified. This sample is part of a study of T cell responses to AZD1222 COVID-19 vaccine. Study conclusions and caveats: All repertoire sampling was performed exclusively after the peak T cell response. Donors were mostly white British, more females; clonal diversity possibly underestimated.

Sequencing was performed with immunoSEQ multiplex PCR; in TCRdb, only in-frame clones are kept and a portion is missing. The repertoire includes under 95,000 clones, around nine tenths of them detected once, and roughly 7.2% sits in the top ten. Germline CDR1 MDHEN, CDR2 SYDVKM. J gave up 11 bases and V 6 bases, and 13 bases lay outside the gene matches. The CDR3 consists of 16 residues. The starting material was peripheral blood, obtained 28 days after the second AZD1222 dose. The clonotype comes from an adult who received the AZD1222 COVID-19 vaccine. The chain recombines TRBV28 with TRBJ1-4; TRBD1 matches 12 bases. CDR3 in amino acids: CASSLTPGTGGGKLFF. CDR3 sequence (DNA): TGTGCCAGCAGCTTAACTCCCGGGACAGGGGGCGGGAAACTGTTTTTT.